This is a list of T cell receptor beta chains from one sample in a study of post-analysis software for immune sequencing data. Using its own MiXCR run on the PCR reads, TCRdb lists one record per CDR3 protein. This sample carries 740,000 or so distinct CDR3 sequences, around 53% of them seen once, and the ten largest clones take approximately 4.2%. The sequenced material came from blood. These receptors originate from a girl aged 10-17 years with multiple sclerosis. The CDR3 runs from the conserved cysteine through the conserved F or W. D genes are given only for firm matches. Size tells how often a clone was seen (once, few, many) or the class of an expanded clone, and some rows leave it out.

CDR3: CASSLGPLRPLYGYTF; DNA: TGTGCCAGCAGTTTAGGACCCCTCCGCCCTCTCTATGGCTACACCTTC; J: TRBJ1-2; size: .; D: .; V: TRBV28
CDR3: CASGPQSDNEQFF; DNA: TGTGCCAGCGGCCCCCAATCGGACAATGAGCAGTTCTTC; J: TRBJ2-1; size: .; D: .; V: TRBV6-5
CDR3: CSVVGLAGSNEQFF; DNA: TGCAGCGTTGTAGGCCTAGCGGGATCCAATGAGCAGTTCTTC; J: TRBJ2-1; size: .; D: TRBD2; V: TRBV29-1
CDR3: CATSRDRLAGTEQFF; DNA: TGTGCCACCAGCAGAGACCGGCTGGCGGGGACTGAGCAGTTCTTC; J: TRBJ2-1; size: .; D: .; V: TRBV15
CDR3: CAITERVEATQYF; DNA: TGTGCCATCACCGAGCGGGTGGAGGCTACGCAGTATTTT; J: TRBJ2-3; size: .; D: .; V: TRBV10-3
CDR3: CASSVAGTSTYEQYF; DNA: TGCGCCAGCAGCGTGGCCGGGACTTCAACCTACGAGCAGTACTTC; J: TRBJ2-7; size: few; D: .; V: TRBV5-1
CDR3: CSVGIRDRFGYGYTF; DNA: TGCAGCGTTGGAATACGAGACAGATTTGGTTATGGCTACACCTTC; J: TRBJ1-2; size: .; D: .; V: TRBV29-1
CDR3: CASSRTSGSYEQYF; DNA: TGTGCCAGCAGCCGGACTAGCGGGAGCTACGAGCAGTACTTC; J: TRBJ2-7; size: many; D: TRBD2; V: TRBV5-1
CDR3: CASSVAGADYEQYF; DNA: TGTGCCAGCAGCGTAGCTGGGGCCGACTACGAGCAGTACTTC; J: TRBJ2-7; size: .; D: .; V: TRBV9
CDR3: CASSLHRGRISYEQYF; DNA: TGTGCCAGCAGCTTACATCGTGGGAGAATCTCCTACGAGCAGTACTTC; J: TRBJ2-7; size: .; D: .; V: TRBV13
CDR3: CAISEAGTGQADTQYF; DNA: TGTGCCATCAGTGAGGCTGGGACAGGGCAGGCAGATACGCAGTATTTT; J: TRBJ2-3; size: .; D: TRBD1; V: TRBV10-3
CDR3: CASSPGYTDTQYF; DNA: TGTGCCAGCAGTCCAGGGTACACAGATACGCAGTATTTT; J: TRBJ2-3; size: .; D: .; V: TRBV7-9